These 30 T cell receptor beta chains were all obtained from the same sample, sequenced in a study of beta chain features in type 1 diabetes. Sequenced material consisted of expressed TCRB transcripts (all of the isolated RNA was reverse transcribed). Sequenced by immunoSEQ multiplex PCR; TCRdb stores in-frame clones only, minus some. Of about 930,000 clones detected, about a sixth appear once; the ten largest clones hold 0.023%. The sample consisted of naive CD4+ T cells from blood. These TCRs come from a woman younger than 35 in good health.

The V call is TRBV9, the J call TRBJ1-2, with a possible D match to TRBD1 (5 bases). Trimming took off 2 bases at V and 4 bases at J, with 21 bases between the two ends. CDR1 and CDR2 from the germline V gene are SGDLS and YYNGEE. This CDR3 contains 17 residues. CDR3 in amino acids: CASSVRPGGILGYGYTF. The CDR3 region has the DNA TGTGCCAGCAGCGTTAGGCCCGGGGGAATTTTGGGCTATGGCTACACCTTC.

The V call is TRBV19, the J call TRBJ2-2; 9 bases fit TRBD1. V lost 5 bases to trimming and J lost 11 bases; unmatched junction nucleotides: 18. The CDR3 covers 17 residues. CDR1 is LNHDA and CDR2 is SQIVND in the germline V gene (reference sequence). The CDR3 reads CASSVGSGDRVNPELFF. In nucleotides, the CDR3 is TGTGCCAGTAGTGTCGGCAGTGGGGACAGGGTAAACCCTGAGCTGTTTTTT.

This clone showed up just a few times. This chain links TRBV2 with TRBJ1-5; D is possibly TRBD1 (5 bases). This CDR3 region has 14 residues. Trimming removed 4 bases at V and 6 bases at J, with 13 bases between. Germline loops: CDR1 SNHLY, CDR2 FYNNEI. The DNA of the CDR3 is TGTGCCAGCAGTGCGGAGACAGTCGGTCAGCCCCAGCATTTT. Translating it yields CASSAETVGQPQHF.

CDR3 nucleotide sequence: TGTGCCAGCAGCGCCAACAGGGGTGGCTACACCTTC. This translates into CASSANRGGYTF. The chain combines TRBV9 with TRBJ1-2; 7 nucleotides agree with TRBD1. Trimming at V came to 3 bases and at J to 7 bases, leaving 3 bases not matched to a gene. The CDR3 length is 12 residues. Germline V gene data show CDR1 as SGDLS and CDR2 as YYNGEE. The variable domain in full, with the rest retrieved from reference TRBV9 and TRBJ1-2, is DSGVTQTPKHLITATGQRVTLRCSPRSGDLSVYWYQQSLDQGLQFLIQYYNGEERAKGNILERFSAQQFPDLHSELNLSSLELGDSALYFCASSANRGGYTFGSGTRLTVV.

This clone was seen more than once but under ten times. The V gene is TRBV4-3, the J gene TRBJ1-4; D remains ambiguous. V lost 2 bases to trimming and J lost 8 bases, with 24 bases between them. The CDR3 has 18 amino acids. Germline V gives CDR1 LGHNA, CDR2 YSLEER. This CDR3 is CASSQTSYLTQGNEKLFF. CDR3 nucleotides: TGCGCCAGCAGCCAAACATCTTATCTGACCCAAGGGAACGAAAAACTGTTTTTT.

This clone was seen only a few times. The J gene is TRBJ1-5, the V gene TRBV18, with unresolved D. V lost 0 bases, J lost 1 base, and 13 bases lay in between. Germline values: CDR1 KGHSH, CDR2 LQKENI. CDR3 size: 17 residues. The CDR3 loop reads CASSPPGSRRSNQPQHF. The CDR3 DNA follows: TGTGCCAGCTCACCACCGGGGAGTCGTCGAAGCAATCAGCCCCAGCATTTT.

The V gene is TRBV7-9, the J gene TRBJ1-4; 7 bases fit TRBD1. After removal of 5 bases from V and 1 base from J, the junction contained 4 bases not matched to a gene. Germline CDR1 reads SEHNR; CDR2 reads FQNEAQ (reference sequence). This CDR3 is 15 amino acids long. As DNA, the CDR3 is TGTGCCAGCAGCCAACGACAGGGAACTAATGAAAAACTGTTTTTT. It codes for CASSQRQGTNEKLFF.

This chain links TRBV28 with TRBJ2-7, with D uncertain. This CDR3 region has 13 residues. Trimming removed 2 bases at V and 7 bases at J, with 12 bases between. CDR1 and CDR2 (germline): MDHEN, SYDVKM. CDR3 region: CASSLGSSREQYF. DNA for the CDR3: TGTGCCAGCAGTTTAGGTTCGTCGCGGGAGCAGTACTTC.

This clone was observed a handful of times. The chain carries TRBV29-1 and TRBJ2-3; no firm D call. Trimming took off 6 bases at V and 6 bases at J, with 13 bases between the two ends. Germline lookup yields CDR1 SQVTM and CDR2 ANQGSEA. The CDR3 is made up of 12 amino acids. CDR3 amino acids: CSVGLRSDTQYF. For the CDR3, the DNA is TGCAGCGTCGGCCTCAGGTCTGATACGCAGTATTTT.

The chain couples TRBV29-1 to TRBJ2-3; no clear D gene. V was cut by 6 bases and J by 0 bases, with 7 bases left in between. Germline-derived CDR1 and CDR2 are SQVTM and ANQGSEA. This CDR3 has 12 residues. The chain's CDR3 is CSVKTSTDTQYF. The DNA of the CDR3 is TGCAGCGTAAAAACTAGCACAGATACGCAGTATTTT.

This sequence joins TRBV19 and TRBJ2-1, with D perhaps matching TRBD1 (6 bases). Between the trimmed V and J ends, which lost 5 bases and 6 bases, there was a span of 20 bases. CDR1 and CDR2 (germline): LNHDA, SQIVND (reference sequence). CDR3 length: 16 residues. The CDR3 loop reads CASSVSRETGSNEQFF. The DNA for the CDR3 is TGTGCCAGTAGTGTCAGTCGTGAAACAGGGAGCAATGAGCAGTTCTTC.

The J gene is TRBJ2-3, the V gene TRBV28, with TRBD2 identical over 8 bases. Germline lookup yields CDR1 MDHEN and CDR2 SYDVKM. With 7 bases clipped from V and 4 bases from J, the junction kept 13 bases outside the gene matches. CDR3 length: 16 residues. Written as DNA, the CDR3 is TGTGCCAGCAATCGGGAGGGCCGATTGGGCCCAGATACGCAGTATTTT. Encoded protein: CASNREGRLGPDTQYF.

The chain couples TRBV5-1 to TRBJ2-1; D not certain. Trimming cost V 4 bases and J 1 base, with 18 bases left between them. CDR3 length equals 17 residues. CDR1 SGHRS and CDR2 YFSETQ come from the germline V gene. DNA of the CDR3: TGCGCCAGCAGCCCAAAAACTCTAGTGAGGTCCTACAATGAGCAGTTCTTC. Translated, it gives CASSPKTLVRSYNEQFF.

The rearrangement uses TRBV11-2 and TRBJ2-2; 13 positions match TRBD2. J was trimmed by 5 bases and V by 1 base; bases with no gene match: 1. The CDR3 has 16 amino acids. Germline V CDR1 and CDR2: SGHAT, FQNNGV. Written as DNA, the CDR3 is TGTGCCAGCAGCTTAGGGACTAGCGGGAGAACCGGGGAGCTGTTTTTT. Translating gives CASSLGTSGRTGELFF.

In its sample, this clone was seen a few times. In the same sample, other DNA sequences code for this CDR3. The CDR3 sequence: CSASGADTQYF. The CDR3 nucleotides read TGCAGTGCTAGTGGGGCCGATACGCAGTATTTT. The rearrangement links TRBV20-1 to TRBJ2-3, with a weak D call TRBD1 (5 bases). This CDR3 region has 11 residues. V gave up 3 bases and J gave up 6 bases, with 7 bases separating them. Germline CDR1 reads DFQATT; CDR2 reads SNEGSKA (reference sequence).

Only a few counts were recorded for this clone. V gene TRBV6-1 combines with J gene TRBJ1-4; no clear D gene. CDR3 size: 14 residues. Trimming cost V 3 bases and J 0 bases, with 5 bases left between them. CDR1 is MNHNS and CDR2 is SASEGT in the germline V gene. CDR3 sequence reads: CASSDGTTNEKLFF. The CDR3 DNA is TGTGCCAGCAGTGACGGGACAACTAATGAAAAACTGTTTTTT.

This clone has more than one count but fewer than ten. The chain employs TRBV5-1 and TRBJ2-2, with D perhaps TRBD2 (5 bases). The germline V gene encodes CDR1 SGHRS and CDR2 YFSETQ. The CDR3 is 16 amino acids. Deletions cut 0 bases from V and 2 bases from J, with 11 bases between. The CDR3 loop reads CASSLVWLANTGELFF. Written as DNA, the CDR3 is TGCGCCAGCAGCTTGGTTTGGCTAGCCAACACCGGGGAGCTGTTTTTT.

V gene TRBV9 combines with J gene TRBJ2-1; 8 bases map to TRBD2. V shed 3 bases, J shed 9 bases, and the junction held 17 bases outside the gene matches. CDR1 and CDR2 (germline): SGDLS, YYNGEE. This CDR3 is 17 amino acids long. The CDR3 loop is CASSAWLSGIGVGEQFF. The CDR3 DNA follows: TGTGCCAGCAGCGCGTGGCTTAGCGGGATTGGGGTGGGTGAGCAGTTCTTC.

The chain is built from TRBV15 and TRBJ2-3; no clear D. CDR1 LNHNV and CDR2 YYDKDF come from the germline V gene (reference sequence). The CDR3 spans 15 residues. V was shortened by 0 bases and J by 5 bases, with 12 bases between the two germline ends. This CDR3 reads CATSRDQTARDTQYF. CDR3 sequence (DNA): TGTGCCACCAGCAGAGATCAAACTGCCAGAGATACGCAGTATTTT. Combining the CDR3 with reference TRBV15 and TRBJ2-3 gives the whole variable domain DAMVIQNPRYQVTQFGKPVTLSCSQTLNHNVMYWYQQKSSQAPKLLFHYYDKDFNNEADTPDNFQSRRPNTSFCFLDIRSPGLGDTAMYLCATSRDQTARDTQYFGPGTRLTVL.

V usage is TRBV7-9 and J usage is TRBJ2-7, with 10 bases lining up with TRBD2. J gave up 3 bases and V 5 bases, and 16 bases lay outside the gene matches. The CDR3 spans 18 residues. Germline CDR1 SEHNR, CDR2 FQNEAQ (reference sequence). CDR3 region: CASSRVAGGTSLIYEQYF. CDR3 bases: TGTGCCAGCAGCCGCGTAGCGGGAGGAACGTCTCTAATCTACGAGCAGTACTTC. The complete variable domain, with remaining parts taken from reference TRBV7-9 and TRBJ2-7, reads DTGVSQNPRHKITKRGQNVTFRCDPISEHNRLYWYRQTLGQGPEFLTYFQNEAQLEKSRLLSDRFSAERPKGSFSTLEIQRTEQGDSAMYLCASSRVAGGTSLIYEQYFGPGTRLTVT.

This clone has more than one count but fewer than ten. In DNA form, the CDR3 reads TGCGCCAGCAGCACCGGGACAGGGACAGATACGCAGTATTTT. This codes for CASSTGTGTDTQYF. This sequence joins TRBV5-1 and TRBJ2-3; 9 nucleotides align to TRBD1. CDR1 and CDR2 from the germline V gene are SGHRS and YFSETQ. The CDR3 consists of 14 residues. After removal of 4 bases from V and 3 bases from J, the junction contained 3 bases not matched to a gene.

The V call is TRBV2, the J call TRBJ2-7, with 9 bases aligning to TRBD1. This CDR3 spans 14 amino acids. Germline CDR1 SNHLY, CDR2 FYNNEI. V trimming: 8 bases; J trimming: 2 bases; junction bases outside the gene matches: 7. CDR3 in DNA: TGTGCCAGCCGCGGGACAGGGTACACCTACGAGCAGTACTTC. It yields the protein CASRGTGYTYEQYF.

This clone came up a few times. This chain links TRBV7-3 with TRBJ2-7; tentatively, D is TRBD2 (6 bases). From germline, CDR1 is SGHTA and CDR2 FQGTGA. The CDR3 is 15 residues long. The V gene lost 5 bases and the J gene lost 7 bases, with 21 bases spanning the gap. DNA for the CDR3: TGTGCCAGCAGCCTCACCGGGACTTCTCTGGGGGAGCAGTACTTC. Translating gives CASSLTGTSLGEQYF.

This clone came up a few times. The chain links TRBV7-9 to TRBJ2-5, with 7 bases fitting TRBD1. V shed 1 base, J shed 6 bases, and the junction held 2 bases outside the gene matches. This CDR3 comprises 13 residues. Looked up from germline, CDR1 is SEHNR and CDR2 is FQNEAQ (reference sequence). The CDR3, as DNA: TGTGCCAGCAGCTTAGACAGGGGCCAGACCCAGTACTTC. This encodes CASSLDRGQTQYF.

The sample holds a few counts of this clone. The genes are TRBV10-2 and TRBJ1-5, with D unclear. V lost 3 bases and J 4 bases, leaving 7 bases between the germline ends. From germline, CDR1 is WSHSY and CDR2 SAAADI. The CDR3 extends over 13 amino acids. Here the CDR3 reads CASSEGSNQPQHF. The CDR3 DNA is TGCGCCAGCAGTGAAGGAAGTAATCAGCCCCAGCATTTT.

The CDR3 is CASSLWTSGGDTQYF. CDR3 nucleotide sequence: TGTGCCAGCAGCTTGTGGACTAGCGGGGGAGATACGCAGTATTTT. J is TRBJ2-3 and V is TRBV7-9, with 13 bases aligning to TRBD2. The CDR3 loop spans 15 amino acids. CDR1 is SEHNR, CDR2 FQNEAQ, per germline (reference sequence). V trimming: 3 bases; J trimming: 5 bases; junction bases outside the gene matches: 2.

The chain uses TRBV15 and TRBJ2-7; D is uncertain. Germline V gene data show CDR1 as LNHNV and CDR2 as YYDKDF (reference sequence). The CDR3 contains 14 residues. Trimming left V 1 base short and J 3 bases short, with 10 bases between. Here the CDR3 reads CATSRGGSHYEQYF. In nucleotides, the CDR3 is TGTGCCACCAGCAGAGGAGGCAGCCACTACGAGCAGTACTTC. Drawing the rest from reference TRBV15 and TRBJ2-7, the complete variable domain is DAMVIQNPRYQVTQFGKPVTLSCSQTLNHNVMYWYQQKSSQAPKLLFHYYDKDFNNEADTPDNFQSRRPNTSFCFLDIRSPGLGDTAMYLCATSRGGSHYEQYFGPGTRLTVT.

This clone occurred a few times. This chain uses TRBV2 with TRBJ2-2, with 11 bases identical to TRBD1. With 9 bases clipped from V and 2 bases from J, the junction kept 2 bases outside the gene matches. Germline V gives CDR1 SNHLY, CDR2 FYNNEI. The CDR3 consists of 14 residues. CDR3 DNA: TGTGCCAGGGGACAGGGGGGTAACACCGGGGAGCTGTTTTTT. Encoded protein: CARGQGGNTGELFF.

CDR3 DNA: TGTGCCATCAAGAGGACAGGGCAGGGTGAAAAACTGTTTTTT. Its protein is CAIKRTGQGEKLFF. The chain has TRBV10-3 and TRBJ1-4, with 8 bases lining up with TRBD1. The CDR3 spans 14 residues. CDR1 and CDR2 from the germline V gene are ENHRY and SYGVKD. J was trimmed by 7 bases and V by 7 bases; bases with no gene match: 8.

The chain has TRBV4-2 and TRBJ2-5; 12 bases map to TRBD2. Germline V gene data show CDR1 as LGHNA and CDR2 as YNFKEQ. V was pared by 0 bases and J by 6 bases, with 5 bases of the junction left unmatched. This CDR3 is 16 amino acids long. The CDR3 coding sequence is TGTGCCAGCAGCCAAGAGCCTAGCGGGAGGGCCCAGACCCAGTACTTC. Its protein is CASSQEPSGRAQTQYF.